One and the same sample provided the 17 T cell receptor beta chains below, sequenced in a study of multiple sclerosis patients with progressive multifocal leukoencephalopathy. The time point is: 5 to 6 months of natalizumab therapy. This table comes from immunoSEQ multiplex PCR, and its TCRdb copy is limited to in-frame clones, with some not included. Here the sample spans 29,000 or so clones, just under 90% being singletons. Sequenced material: PBMCs, taken from a patient treated with natalizumab. The receptor source for this set is a human donor with multiple sclerosis.

The rearrangement links TRBV19 to TRBJ1-3; D is possibly TRBD1 (5 bases). Trimming removed 1 base from V and 8 bases from J, with 12 bases in between. This CDR3 spans 14 amino acids. CDR1 LNHDA and CDR2 SQIVND come from the germline V gene (reference sequence). The DNA of the CDR3 is TGTGCCAGTAGTATAGTGGCAGGGATCGACACCATATATTTT. Translating gives CASSIVAGIDTIYF.

This sequence joins TRBV10-1 and TRBJ1-2, with 8 bases that match TRBD1. V lost 8 bases to trimming and J lost 6 bases; unmatched junction nucleotides: 5. CDR1 WNHNN and CDR2 SYGVQD come from the germline V gene (reference sequence). The CDR3 spans 12 residues. CDR3 DNA: TGCGCCAGCTGGACAGGGAAAAATGGCTACACCTTC. Encoded protein: CASWTGKNGYTF.

This clone was found once. The chain combines TRBV9 with TRBJ2-3, with D maybe TRBD1 (6 bases). Germline-derived CDR1 and CDR2 are SGDLS and YYNGEE. Trimming stripped 2 bases from V and 1 base from J, with 11 bases between. CDR3 length: 15 amino acids. In nucleotides, the CDR3 is TGTGCCAGCAGCGTGGGGGACATTCGCACAGATACGCAGTATTTT. This translates into CASSVGDIRTDTQYF.

The rearrangement links TRBV7-2 to TRBJ2-7; D is undetermined. Trimming took 2 bases from V and 6 from J, leaving 11 bases between them. The length of the CDR3 is 13 residues. The V gene's germline CDR1 is SGHTA and CDR2 FQGNSA. CDR3 sequence: CASSLRGVTEQYF. Here the CDR3 DNA reads TGTGCCAGCAGCTTACGTGGGGTTACCGAGCAGTACTTC.

The chain links TRBV6-5 to TRBJ2-5, with 8 bases aligning to TRBD2. V lost 6 bases, J lost 2 bases, and 8 bases stayed unmatched. Germline values: CDR1 MNHEY, CDR2 SVGAGI. CDR3 size: 15 residues. The CDR3 loop reads CASRKGLAYQETQYF. DNA of the CDR3: TGTGCCAGCAGGAAAGGACTAGCCTATCAAGAGACCCAGTACTTC.

This CDR3 is CASSVISRDSSSYEQYF. CDR3 in DNA: TGTGCCAGCAGTGTGATCAGCCGGGACTCCAGCTCCTACGAGCAGTACTTC. The chain uses TRBV27 and TRBJ2-7; D is possibly TRBD2 (6 bases). Per the germline V gene, CDR1 is MNHEY and CDR2 is SMNVEV (reference sequence). The CDR3 contains 17 residues. V was cut by 5 bases and J by 0 bases, with 20 bases left in between.

This chain's CDR3 is CASSLEPGRSEKLFF. CDR3 nucleotides: TGTGCCAGCAGCTTAGAGCCAGGGAGGTCTGAAAAACTGTTTTTT. The chain carries TRBV7-9 and TRBJ1-4; D perhaps matches TRBD1 (5 bases). Between the trimmed V and J ends, which lost 1 base and 7 bases, there was a span of 13 bases. The CDR3 consists of 15 residues. CDR1 and CDR2 from the germline V gene are SEHNR and FQNEAQ (reference sequence).

This clone showed up just a few times. This chain uses TRBV4-1 with TRBJ2-3; D ambiguous. CDR3 size: 16 residues. The germline V gene has CDR1 MGHRA and CDR2 YSYEKL. The V gene lost 3 bases and the J gene lost 2 bases, with 15 bases spanning the gap. This chain's CDR3 is CASSQLNLVATDTQYF. The CDR3 DNA is TGCGCCAGCAGCCAGCTTAACCTAGTCGCCACAGATACGCAGTATTTT.

CDR3 in amino acids: CASRPLAGGPYEQYF. The CDR3 DNA reads as TGCGCCAGCAGACCGTTAGCGGGAGGACCTTACGAGCAGTACTTC. This chain joins TRBV5-1 and TRBJ2-7; 10 bases match TRBD2. V dropped 5 bases and J dropped 4; count of bases not matched to a gene: 9. Germline CDR1 and CDR2: SGHRS and YFSETQ. The CDR3 covers 15 residues.

The chain links TRBV19 to TRBJ1-6, with 7 bases lining up with TRBD1. Losses at the gene ends were 3 bases for V and 7 bases for J; bases not matched to a gene: 6. The CDR3 sequence is 15 residues long. Germline CDR1 LNHDA, CDR2 SQIVND (reference sequence). This chain's CDR3 is CASSMTGTANSPLHF. The CDR3 region has the DNA TGTGCCAGTAGTATGACCGGGACAGCGAATTCACCCCTCCACTTT.

This chain uses TRBV5-1 with TRBJ1-1; D is perhaps TRBD1 (6 bases). Trimming left V 3 bases short and J 5 bases short, with 20 bases between. Germline V lookup: CDR1 SGHRS, CDR2 YFSETQ. The CDR3 sequence is 16 residues long. The CDR3 sequence is CASSSYTRGRETEAFF. The CDR3 nucleotides are TGCGCCAGCAGCTCATATACCAGGGGCCGGGAAACTGAAGCTTTCTTT.

This sequence joins TRBV19 and TRBJ2-7, with D maybe TRBD2 (5 bases). Germline CDR1 LNHDA, CDR2 SQIVND (reference sequence). V lost 5 bases to trimming and J lost 3 bases, with 11 bases between them. The CDR3 length is 13 residues. CDR3 nucleotides: TGTGCCAGTAGTCCCGGACTGAACTACGAGCAGTACTTC. This encodes CASSPGLNYEQYF.

The chain has TRBV6-1 and TRBJ2-5; possible D gene TRBD1, 6 bases. V lost 1 base to trimming and J lost 6 bases, with 12 bases between them. This CDR3 is built from 14 residues. Germline lookup yields CDR1 MNHNS and CDR2 SASEGT. CDR3 region: CASSEGSGVQTQYF. CDR3 bases: TGTGCCAGCAGTGAAGGGTCAGGGGTGCAGACCCAGTACTTC.

CDR3 sequence (DNA): TGTGCCAGCAGCCTTAGCCAGGGGAAAAACACCATATATTTT. Residues: CASSLSQGKNTIYF. The gene calls are TRBV7-9 and TRBJ1-3; TRBD1 is a possible D gene (6 bases). V lost 5 bases and J lost 6, with 14 bases in between. Germline V lookup: CDR1 SEHNR, CDR2 FQNEAQ (reference sequence). The CDR3 is 14 amino acids.

The V call is TRBV5-4, the J call TRBJ2-5, with TRBD2 matching 11 bases. The CDR3 contains 15 residues. With 1 base clipped from V and 4 bases from J, the junction kept 3 bases outside the gene matches. Per the germline V gene, CDR1 is SGHNT and CDR2 is YYREEE (reference sequence). The CDR3 DNA reads as TGTGCCAGCAGCTTGAGCGGACTAGCGGGAGAGACCCAGTACTTC. Its protein is CASSLSGLAGETQYF.

The V and J genes are TRBV7-2 and TRBJ2-2; perhaps D is TRBD1 or TRBD2 (5 bases each). V shed 2 bases and J shed 0 bases, with 13 bases lying between them. CDR3 length: 17 amino acids. The V gene's germline CDR1 is SGHTA and CDR2 FQGNSA. CDR3 in amino acids: CASSLKLWGTNTGELFF. As DNA, the CDR3 is TGTGCCAGCAGCTTAAAGCTTTGGGGGACGAACACCGGGGAGCTGTTTTTT.

The chain is built from TRBV6-1 and TRBJ1-2, with D unresolved. The CDR3 extends over 15 amino acids. V shed 0 bases and J shed 8 bases, with 16 bases lying between them. The germline CDR1 and CDR2 sequences are MNHNS and SASEGT. DNA for the CDR3: TGTGCCAGCAGTGAAGCGTCCGGTCGCCACGGGGGCTACACCTTC. This encodes CASSEASGRHGGYTF.